This T cell receptor beta chain was sequenced in a study of shared clonotypes between healthy human individuals. Study results and caveats: Among several donors, about 5% of naive CD4 clonotypes were found in common.

Naive CD4+ cells were CD45RA-selected; the remaining cells were memory. Points on this clone: Its antigen is unknown.

CDR1 is SEHNR, CDR2 FQNEAQ, per germline (reference sequence). Trimming stripped 4 bases from V and 6 bases from J, with 13 bases between. This CDR3 contains 13 residues. Authors' methods: Junction-only immunoSEQ data arrived without quality scores, meaning filtering differed. The method was immunoSEQ multiplex PCR; TCRdb's version includes in-frame clones alone and lacks a portion of them. For V, J and clone size, that table is used; D and trimming come from the DNA. The sample has 150,000 to 200,000 clones; around 63% are singletons. Sequenced: memory CD4+ T cells sorted from blood. Regarding subset: CD45RA-negative fraction. The V and J genes are TRBV7-9 and TRBJ2-7; D call uncertain. The clonotype comes from a man aged 25-45 years in good health. For the CDR3, the DNA is TGTGCCAGCAGCTCCCCTTCAAGGAGCGAGCAGTACTTC. Its translation: CASSSPSRSEQYF.